This T cell receptor (beta chain) was retrieved from a study of spatial heterogeneity in lung cancer. The wider study: Beta-chain sequences were consistently detected more often than alpha-chain sequences. A unique TCR and UMI combination showed up more than ten times in raw reads, on average.

Study-level points and caveats: Expanded tumor TCRs that were ubiquitous appeared in blood more at resection than follow-up.

Time point denoted: sample taken at primary tumor resection. Whole RNA from tumor, nontumor lung or frozen PBMC was sequenced unsorted. Samples came from 60 to 75 TRACERx patients with untreated early-stage lung cancer. Via MiXCR, TCRdb re-called the 5' RACE reads, giving one row per CDR3 protein. The sample yields 13,000 or so distinct CDR3 sequences, around 4.2% seen once. Germline V gene lookup returns CDR1 DFQATT and CDR2 SNEGSKA (reference sequence). J lost 9 bases, V lost 6 bases, and 14 bases had no gene match. The CDR3 consists of 14 residues. In its sample, this clonotype was seen a few times. Its antigen is not identified. With the library built for alpha chains, this beta chain is off target and its frequency is not meaningful.

This clonotype originated in a male donor with early-stage non-small cell lung cancer. Sequencing used PBMCs, obtained at surgery. The gene calls are TRBV20-1 and TRBJ2-3; 8 positions match TRBD1. In DNA, the CDR3 is TGCAGTGCCTCAGGGGGCGACGCACTAGGGACGCAGTATTTT. Residues: CSASGGDALGTQYF.